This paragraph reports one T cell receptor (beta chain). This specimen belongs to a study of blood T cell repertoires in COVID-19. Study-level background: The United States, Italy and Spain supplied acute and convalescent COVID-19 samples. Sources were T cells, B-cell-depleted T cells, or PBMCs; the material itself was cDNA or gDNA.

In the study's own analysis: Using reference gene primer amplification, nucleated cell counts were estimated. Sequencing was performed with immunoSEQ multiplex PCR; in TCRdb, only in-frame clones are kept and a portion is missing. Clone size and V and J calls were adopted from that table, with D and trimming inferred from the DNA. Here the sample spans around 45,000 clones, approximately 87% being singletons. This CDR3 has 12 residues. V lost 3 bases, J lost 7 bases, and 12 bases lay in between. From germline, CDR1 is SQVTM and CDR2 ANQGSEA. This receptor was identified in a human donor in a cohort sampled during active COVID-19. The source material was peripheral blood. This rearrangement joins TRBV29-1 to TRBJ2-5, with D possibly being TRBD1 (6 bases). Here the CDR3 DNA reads TGCAGCGTTGATCATACCAGGGGGACCCAGTACTTC. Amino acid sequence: CSVDHTRGTQYF. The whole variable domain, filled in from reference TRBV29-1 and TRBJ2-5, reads SAVISQKPSRDICQRGTSLTIQCQVDSQVTMMFWYRQQPGQSLTLIATANQGSEATYESGFVIDKFPISRPNLTFSTLTVSNMSPEDSSIYLCSVDHTRGTQYFGPGTRLLVL.